Listed here is a single TCR beta chain. Its antigen is still unknown. It has no much larger one-base neighbor in the sample; base qualities were not kept. A distance of 6 bases separates the germline ends of V and J, which lose 4 bases and 0 bases respectively. The germline V gene yields SQVTM for CDR1 and ANQGSEA for CDR2. From the cysteine up to the phenylalanine, the CDR3 has a length of 12 residues. Of all the DNA, just the CDR3 is kept, 36 bases in frame from base 1. Collaborating institutions collected whole blood in K2EDTA tubes following their own protocols. For TCRbeta analysis, collaborators shipped samples as frozen whole blood, isolated PBMCs, or DNA extracted from either of those sample types. TCRbeta CDR3 regions were amplified from genomic DNA by means of the immunoSEQ Assay, a bias-controlled multiplex PCR. Turning to the authors' computational methods: The number of nucleated cells in each sample was estimated from the amplification of reference gene primers within the assay. To quantify the absolute abundance of each unique TCRbeta CDR3 rearrangement, sequence reads were collapsed and filtered. For each sample, productive Simpson clonality was calculated as the square root of Simpson's diversity index over productive rearrangements. The table was pulled from immuneACCESS by TCRdb, which kept in-frame rearrangements only. Such tables lose some clones; where checked, under half of the loss comes from unresolved V genes, and the rest has no known cause. That table is the source of V, J and clone size, and D and trimming were worked out from the DNA. For this sample there are 100,000 to 150,000 clones; around 86% appear just once. The ten largest clones represent about 6.9% of the sample.

The data belong to a study of blood T cell repertoires in COVID-19 (dated by TCRdb to the early 2020s). In terms of the full investigation: The collaborator samples originated in the United States, Italy and Spain and spanned the acute and convalescent phases of COVID-19. The material from the prospective study consisted of cDNA or gDNA derived from T cells, B-cell-depleted T cells, or PBMCs. Subjects who had been exposed to COVID-19, were actively infected with it, or had recovered from it provided the deeply sampled blood TCRbeta repertoires that made up the dataset. The repertoires were released in a freely available public database intended as a resource for research on the immune response to SARS-CoV-2. Samples came from the ongoing ImmuneRACE study (first 160 participants) plus 1,254 subjects from 6 global collaborators. Sample metadata almost always included a de-identified subject ID, COVID-19 status, age in years and sex. Where available, HLA class I and class II types were taken from metadata supplied by the sample provider and were not determined by assay-based typing. The paper as a whole reports these results and caveats: Clinical and demographic metadata were provided uncurated, with the amount varying by source and participant.

The receptor was derived from a man at least 80 years old with active or convalescent COVID-19. Sequencing was performed on peripheral blood. The rearrangement joined TRBV29-1 to TRBJ2-5, with a tentative D gene TRBD1 over 5 matching bases. CDR3 sequence: CSVVRDQETQYF. At the DNA level, the sequence is TGCAGCGTTGTCAGGGACCAAGAGACCCAGTACTTC.